This T cell receptor beta chain is from a study of shared clonotypes between healthy human individuals. Clones were sequenced by immunoSEQ multiplex PCR, and TCRdb holds only the in-frame ones, with some missing. Seen here are about 710,000 clones, roughly 72% observed once, and the top ten hold less than 2%. Subsets obtained from CD4+ cells comprised CD45RA+ naive and CD45RA-negative memory cells. The germline V gene encodes CDR1 MNHEY and CDR2 SMNVEV (reference sequence). V lost 7 bases, J lost 4 bases, and 7 bases stayed unmatched. There are 14 residues in the CDR3. This TCR was sampled from a woman younger than 45 in good health. The V call is TRBV27, the J call TRBJ2-3; 8 nucleotides align to TRBD2. The sample taken for sequencing was memory CD4+ T cells sorted from blood. Indicated subset: CD45RA-negative fraction. CDR3 nucleotides: TGTGCCAGCAACAGCGGGAGTCTCCCAGATACGCAGTATTTT. The encoded protein is CASNSGSLPDTQYF.